This TCR beta chain was captured in a study of T cell changes during pregnancy in multiple sclerosis. This clone appeared a single time. Profiled with immunoSEQ multiplex PCR; TCRdb holds only in-frame clones, not every one. The sample includes about 86,000 clones, 91% of them seen just once. The CDR3 runs 15 residues. Germline V gene sequence: CDR1 LGHNA, CDR2 YSLEER. J was trimmed by 4 bases and V by 1 base; bases with no gene match: 5. The chain uses TRBV4-3 and TRBJ1-1, with 8 nucleotides matching TRBD1. Material: peripheral blood, obtained in the first trimester of pregnancy. This sequence was found in a female donor in good health, enrolled as a control in a pregnancy study. The CDR3 is CASSQGLTGATEAFF. Here the CDR3 DNA reads TGCGCCAGCAGCCAAGGGTTGACAGGGGCCACTGAAGCTTTCTTT.